These T cell receptor beta chains were read from a single sample in a study of Ad26.COV2.S vaccination and SARS-CoV-2 variants. This table comes from immunoSEQ multiplex PCR, and its TCRdb copy is limited to in-frame clones, with some not included. This sample carries approximately 300,000 clones, around 85% of them seen once, and the ten largest clones take 2.1%. Sequenced material: peripheral blood, taken in a trial of Ad26.COV2.S vaccine versus placebo. The receptors originated from a person between 18 and 60 years old who received the Ad26.COV2.S COVID-19 vaccine or a placebo. The conserved cysteine and the conserved F or W are not part of the CDR3 here. Each record gives: V gene, CDR3 protein.

TRBV7-2 | ASSLGTSETQY
TRBV10-3 | AISESIQEQDSPLH
TRBV28 | ASSASGVPVRNTIY
TRBV19 | ASRELEGGEKLF
TRBV9 | ASSEHGLGGYT
TRBV3-1/TRBV3-2 | ASSQGGSSPLH
TRBV28 | ASREKWTGRNTEAF
TRBV6-5 | AAKLRVGTEAF
TRBV9 | ASSPRTGVAEQY
TRBV9 | ASSVAGSGANVLT
TRBV5-1 | ASSFGTGGPETQY
TRBV2 | ASSDHDLGTGTGADTEAF
TRBV7-2 | ASSLFRGGTYEQY
TRBV5-6 | ASSPWVDGNTIY
TRBV5-1 | ASSPSGGNTGELF
TRBV29-1 | SVAGPDNTEAF
TRBV6-5 | ASSYWSETEAF
TRBV18 | ASSPLGVDSPLH
TRBV5-1 | ASSLNGGTPNEQF
TRBV6-1 | ASSEWGWTGELF
TRBV28 | ASSLFGTGRTNEKLF
TRBV10-2 | ASSLDGGTEAF
TRBV5-1 | ASSLDGMSNTGELF
TRBV11-2 | ASSLSRGRGNTEAF
TRBV29-1 | SVDRRDSNYGYT
TRBV28 | ASSPQDRGMDTQY
TRBV3-1/TRBV3-2 | ASSPWDRNNNEQF
TRBV5-6 | ASSLAGFWGSSYEQY
TRBV11-2 | ASSSAQGAQEQY
TRBV28 | ASTGLAQPQH
TRBV28 | ASSQAGGPYEQY
TRBV7-2 | ASSLVQGSSYGYT
TRBV28 | ASSQLGTGPRGTEAF
TRBV4-1 | ASSHPGILAGGSWGTDTQY
TRBV20-1 | SARLNTEAF
TRBV19 | ASSLGRYNEQF
TRBV19 | ATTRGLAGVETQY
TRBV5-4 | ASSSQGTDTQY
TRBV19 | ASSPRTAPSGELF
TRBV9 | ASSVDGSSGNTIY
TRBV7-3 | ASSVGTSGETQY